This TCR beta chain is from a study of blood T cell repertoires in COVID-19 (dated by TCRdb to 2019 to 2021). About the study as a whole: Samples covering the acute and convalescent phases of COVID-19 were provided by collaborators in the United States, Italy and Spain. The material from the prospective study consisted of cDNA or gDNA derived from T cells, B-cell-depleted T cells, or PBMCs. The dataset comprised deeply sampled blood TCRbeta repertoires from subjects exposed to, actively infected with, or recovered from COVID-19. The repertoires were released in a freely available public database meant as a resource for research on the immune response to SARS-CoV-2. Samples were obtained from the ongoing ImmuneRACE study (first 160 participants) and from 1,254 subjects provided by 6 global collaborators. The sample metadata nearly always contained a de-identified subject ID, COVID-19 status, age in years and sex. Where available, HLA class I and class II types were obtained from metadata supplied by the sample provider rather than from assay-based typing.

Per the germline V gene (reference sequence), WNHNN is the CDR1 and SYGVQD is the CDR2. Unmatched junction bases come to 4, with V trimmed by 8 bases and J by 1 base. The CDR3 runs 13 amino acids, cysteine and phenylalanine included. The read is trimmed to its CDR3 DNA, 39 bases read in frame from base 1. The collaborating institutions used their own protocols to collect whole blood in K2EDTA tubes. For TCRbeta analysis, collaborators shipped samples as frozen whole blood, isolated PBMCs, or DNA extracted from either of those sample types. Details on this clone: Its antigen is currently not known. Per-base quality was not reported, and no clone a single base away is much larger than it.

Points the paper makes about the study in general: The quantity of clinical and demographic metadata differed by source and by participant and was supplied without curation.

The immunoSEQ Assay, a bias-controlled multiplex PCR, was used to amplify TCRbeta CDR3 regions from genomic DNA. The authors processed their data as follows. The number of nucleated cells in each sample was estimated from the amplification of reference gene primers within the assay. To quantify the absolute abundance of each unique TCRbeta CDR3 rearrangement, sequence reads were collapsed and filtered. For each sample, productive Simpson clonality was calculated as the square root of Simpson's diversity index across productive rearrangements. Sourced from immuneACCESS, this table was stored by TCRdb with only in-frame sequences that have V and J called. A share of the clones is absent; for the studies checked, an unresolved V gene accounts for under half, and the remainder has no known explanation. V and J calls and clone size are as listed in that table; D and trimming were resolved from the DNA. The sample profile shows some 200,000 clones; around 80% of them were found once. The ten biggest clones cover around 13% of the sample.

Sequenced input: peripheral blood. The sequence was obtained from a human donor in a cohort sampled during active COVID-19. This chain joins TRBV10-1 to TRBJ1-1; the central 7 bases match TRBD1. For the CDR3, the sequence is CASRRQGNTEAFF. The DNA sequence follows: TGCGCCAGCCGGAGACAGGGGAACACTGAAGCTTTCTTT.